These 4 T cell receptor beta chains originate from one sample sequenced in a study of shared T cell receptors in the human thymus. The assay was immunoSEQ multiplex PCR, and TCRdb's table has in-frame clones only and misses some. The sample holds approximately 730,000 clones, approximately 83% seen once. These data are also associated with another study on human thymus T cells.

Sequencing input: thymocytes. The receptor source for this set is a girl less than two years old with a congenital heart defect.

The genes are TRBV7-2 and TRBJ1-5; TRBD1 aligns across 10 bases. The junction had 13 bases not matched to a gene; V was cut back by 5 bases and J by 0 bases. Germline V gene sequence: CDR1 SGHTA, CDR2 FQGNSA. CDR3 length: 19 residues. The DNA for the CDR3 is TGTGCCAGCAGCACCATAAGACAGGGGGCACTTTATAGCAATCAGCCCCAGCATTTT. Translated, it gives CASSTIRQGALYSNQPQHF.

This clone was picked up one time. The gene calls are TRBV7-4 and TRBJ1-1; weak D call: TRBD1 (6 bases). The V end lost 5 bases, the J end lost 0 bases, and 28 bases lay between the germline ends. The CDR3 sequence is 20 residues long. Germline V gene sequence: CDR1 SGHVT, CDR2 SQSDAQ. Here the CDR3 DNA reads TGTGCCAGCAGCCCCCTGGCACAGGGAGTTCGGTCATTGCTGAACACTGAAGCTTTCTTT. This gives the protein CASSPLAQGVRSLLNTEAFF.

The gene calls are TRBV5-6 and TRBJ2-7, with 7 bases matching TRBD2. The germline CDR1 and CDR2 sequences are SGHDT and YYEEEE. V lost 0 bases to trimming and J lost 0 bases; unmatched junction nucleotides: 6. This CDR3 contains 16 residues. The chain's CDR3 is CASSLERELSSYEQYF. DNA of the CDR3: TGTGCCAGCAGCTTGGAGCGGGAATTAAGCTCCTACGAGCAGTACTTC. The full variable domain, its missing parts supplied by reference TRBV5-6 and TRBJ2-7, is DAGVTQSPTHLIKTRGQQVTLRCSPKSGHDTVSWYQQALGQGPQFIFQYYEEEERQRGNFPDRFSGHQFPNYSSELNVNALLLGDSALYLCASSLERELSSYEQYFGPGTRLTVT.

This chain joins TRBV6-7 and TRBJ1-1, with a possible D match to TRBD1 (6 bases). TRBV6-7 is an ORF, and what it does is uncertain. There are 15 residues in the CDR3. V lost 7 bases and J lost 0, with 15 bases in between. This chain's CDR3 is CASKARRGMNTEAFF. Written as DNA, the CDR3 is TGTGCCAGCAAAGCCCGAAGGGGGATGAACACTGAAGCTTTCTTT.